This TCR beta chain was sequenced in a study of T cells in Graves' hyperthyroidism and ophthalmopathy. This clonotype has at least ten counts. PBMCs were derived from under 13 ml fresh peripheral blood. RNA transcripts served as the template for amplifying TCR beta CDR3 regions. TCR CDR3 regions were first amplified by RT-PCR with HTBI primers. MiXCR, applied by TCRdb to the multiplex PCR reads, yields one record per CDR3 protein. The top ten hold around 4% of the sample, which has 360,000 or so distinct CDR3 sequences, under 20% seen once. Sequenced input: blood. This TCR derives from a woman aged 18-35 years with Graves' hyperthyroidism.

The CDR3 region has the DNA TGTGCCAGCAGCGCAGACAGGGAGGGAGACACCATATATTTT. Translating it yields CASSADREGDTIYF. The rearrangement uses TRBV28 and TRBJ1-3, with 7 bases fitting TRBD1. CDR1 and CDR2 (germline): MDHEN, SYDVKM. Losses at the gene ends were 6 bases for V and 8 bases for J; bases not matched to a gene: 10. This CDR3 is 14 amino acids long.